Listed below are T cell receptor beta chains from one sample, sequenced in a study of shared clonotypes between healthy human individuals. Profiling relied on immunoSEQ multiplex PCR, and the TCRdb table lists in-frame clones only, not all of them. Among about 2.1 million clones, 85% to 95% were seen once, and the ten largest hold about 1.7%. Sequenced input: naive CD8+ T cells from PBMCs. Source of these receptors: a man in his late teens or twenties in good health. Some clones in this sample may be carry-over from other donors' samples. Both conserved end residues are part of each CDR3. D genes are given only for firm matches. Only some rows state a clone size, as once, few, many or a class for expanded clones.

>16|TRBV7-2|NA|NA|TRBJ2-1
TGTGCCAGCAGCTTAGTCCTAGCAGGACCCCACAATGAGCAGTTCTTC
CASSLVLAGPHNEQFF
>16|TRBV2|NA|NA|TRBJ1-3
TGTGCCAGCAGTGAAGCGACCCGTCCCCCTGGAAACACCATATATTTT
CASSEATRPPGNTIYF
>15|TRBV9|NA|NA|TRBJ2-3
TGTGCCAGCAGCGTGTCGGTGAGAGCCACAGATACGCAGTATTTT
CASSVSVRATDTQYF
>15|TRBV5-1|TRBD2|NA|TRBJ2-7
TGCGCCAGCAGCTTGGGGACTAGCGGTAACTACGAGCAGTACTTC
CASSLGTSGNYEQYF
>12|TRBV27|NA|NA|TRBJ1-5
TGTGCCAGCGGTTTTATCAATCAGCCCCAGCATTTT
CASGFINQPQHF
>14|TRBV10-3|TRBD1|NA|TRBJ1-2
TGTGCCATCAGCGATCGGGACAGGGGCTATGGCTACACCTTC
CAISDRDRGYGYTF
>17|TRBV19|TRBD2|NA|TRBJ2-3
TGTGCCAGTAGTTCGCTACTAGCGGGCGGAATCACAGATACGCAGTATTTT
CASSSLLAGGITDTQYF
>17|TRBV4-3|NA|NA|TRBJ2-3
TGCGCCAGCAGCCAAGAAGTGCTCGGCGGCTACACAGATACGCAGTATTTT
CASSQEVLGGYTDTQYF
>12|TRBV29-1|NA|NA|TRBJ2-1
TGCAGCGTTGATGGTAGCGGAAATGAGCAGTTCTTC
CSVDGSGNEQFF
>11|TRBV5-4|NA|NA|TRBJ2-1
TGTGCCAGCAGAGGGGGTGGTGAGCAGTTCTTC
CASRGGGEQFF
>14|TRBV9|NA|NA|TRBJ2-7
TGTGCCAGCAGCGAGGGAGAGGGTCCCTACGAGCAGTACTTC
CASSEGEGPYEQYF
>13|TRBV6-5|NA|NA|TRBJ2-7
TGTGCCAGCAGTTACGGGGCCCCCTACGAGCAGTACTTC
CASSYGAPYEQYF
>14|TRBV16|NA|NA|TRBJ1-2
TGTGCCAGCAGCCAATTTTCAGGATACTATGGCTACACCTTC
CASSQFSGYYGYTF
>15|TRBV4-3|TRBD1|NA|TRBJ1-4
TGCGCCAGCAGCCAAGAGGGACAGGACAATGAAAAACTGTTTTTT
CASSQEGQDNEKLFF
>14|TRBV4-1|TRBD1|NA|TRBJ2-5
TGCGCCAGCAGTCCCCTAGGACAGGAAGAGACCCAGTACTTC
CASSPLGQEETQYF
>15|TRBV1|NA|once|TRBJ2-3
TGCACCAGCAGCCATCATTGCAGTTGGGGGGATACGCAGTATTTT
CTSSHHCSWGDTQYF
>15|TRBV4-1|NA|NA|TRBJ1-2
TGCGCCAGCAGCCAAGGAGGGGGGCGCCTCGATGGCTACACCTTC
CASSQGGGRLDGYTF
>13|TRBV5-1|NA|NA|TRBJ2-3
TGCGCCAGCAGCTTGGCCATCGGGTTTCCGCAGTATTTT
CASSLAIGFPQYF
>15|TRBV5-1|TRBD1|NA|TRBJ2-1
TGCGCCAGCAGCTTGGCGGGACAGGGGTTCAGTGAGCAGTTCTTC
CASSLAGQGFSEQFF
>13|TRBV28|NA|NA|TRBJ1-2
TGTGCCAGCAGTTTAGTTAGGGGAGATGGCTACACCTTC
CASSLVRGDGYTF
>14|TRBV7-6|NA|NA|TRBJ2-7
TGTGCCAGCAGCCCGGGCCCGGGGCCCTACGAGCAGTACTTC
CASSPGPGPYEQYF
>13|TRBV7-6|NA|NA|TRBJ1-5
TGTGCCAGCAGCTTAGAGCGGGAGCAGCCCCAGCATTTT
CASSLEREQPQHF
>12|TRBV18|NA|NA|TRBJ2-1
TGTGCCAGCTCACCCAGTAGTGATGAGCAGTTCTTC
CASSPSSDEQFF
>15|TRBV7-8|TRBD1|NA|TRBJ2-7
TGTGCCAGCAGCGATCGACAGGGGGCAATCTACGAGCAGTACTTC
CASSDRQGAIYEQYF
>14|TRBV5-1|TRBD1|NA|TRBJ2-7
TGCGCCAGCAGTAAAGGGACAGGGGTGTACGAGCAGTACTTC
CASSKGTGVYEQYF
>14|TRBV27|NA|NA|TRBJ2-3
TGTGCCAGCAGTTTGTATTCGAGCACAGATACGCAGTATTTT
CASSLYSSTDTQYF
>16|TRBV4-3|TRBD2|NA|TRBJ2-1
TGCGCCAGCAGCCAAGGTATTGCGGGAGGGCTCAGTGAGCAGTTCTTC
CASSQGIAGGLSEQFF
>15|TRBV9|TRBD2|NA|TRBJ2-1
TGTGCCAGCAGCGGACGACTAGCGAGGGGCAATGAGCAGTTCTTC
CASSGRLARGNEQFF
>15|TRBV4-1|NA|NA|TRBJ2-1
TGCGCCAGCAGGTTTGGACCGAGCTCCTACAATGAGCAGTTCTTC
CASRFGPSSYNEQFF
>14|TRBV11-2|NA|NA|TRBJ2-5
TGTGCCAGCAGCTTAGTTTATAGTGGAGAGACCCAGTACTTC
CASSLVYSGETQYF
>11|TRBV25-1|NA|NA|TRBJ2-5
TGTGCCAGCAGTCCGTGGGAGACCCAGTACTTC
CASSPWETQYF
>17|TRBV4-1|TRBD2|once|TRBJ2-2
TGCGCCAGCAGCCAAGGGGCTAGCGGGTGGGACACCGGGGAGCTGTTTTTT
CASSQGASGWDTGELFF
>13|TRBV5-6|NA|NA|TRBJ1-2
TGTGCCAGCAGCCCCGGGTGGGGCCGGGGCTACACCTTC
CASSPGWGRGYTF
>14|TRBV27|TRBD1|NA|TRBJ1-5
TGTGCCAGCAGCCAGACAGGGGCAGCGGCGCCCCAGCATTTT
CASSQTGAAAPQHF
>13|TRBV19|TRBD1|once|TRBJ1-2
TGTGCCAGTAGTGCCAGGGGGAACTATGGCTACACCTTC
CASSARGNYGYTF
>14|TRBV5-4|TRBD1|NA|TRBJ1-1
TGTGCCAGCAGCGAGGGACAGGGGGCTAGTGAAGCTTTCTTT
CASSEGQGASEAFF
>14|TRBV4-1|NA|few|TRBJ1-2
TGCGCCAGCAGCCACAAGGACCGGGGCTATGGCTACACCTTC
CASSHKDRGYGYTF
>15|TRBV7-9|NA|few|TRBJ1-1
TGTGCCAGCAGCTCGAACAGGGATGGTAACACTGAAGCTTTCTTT
CASSSNRDGNTEAFF
>15|TRBV9|NA|NA|TRBJ2-2
TGTGCCAGCAGCGTTGGAGGGGGGAACACCGGGGAGCTGTTTTTT
CASSVGGGNTGELFF
>15|TRBV11-3|NA|NA|TRBJ2-5
TGTGCCAGCAGCCAAAGATTCGGGGGCGGTGAGACCCAGTACTTC
CASSQRFGGGETQYF
>16|TRBV4-3|NA|NA|TRBJ2-3
TGCGCCAGCAGCCAAGATGGCGGACCGCCTTTGGATACGCAGTATTTT
CASSQDGGPPLDTQYF